This T cell receptor (beta chain) emerged from a study of T-cell reconstitution after alpha-beta-depleted transplantation in children. Preparation of the TCRbeta library was carried out with unique molecular identifiers. TCRdb reanalysed the PCR reads using MiXCR and keeps one entry per CDR3 protein. This table holds around 680,000 distinct CDR3 sequences, roughly 17% found once. Sequencing used PBMCs from the stem cell graft donor, obtained from the stem cell graft. This clonotype was sampled from a human donor who donated a stem cell graft to a child with acute myeloid leukemia.

The CDR3 coding sequence is TGTGCCAGCAGTTTGAGGGGGGGGCCGAACAATGAGCAGTTCTTC. It encodes CASSLRGGPNNEQFF. The V gene is TRBV28, the J gene TRBJ2-1, with D possibly matching TRBD2 (7 bases). CDR3 size: 15 residues. Trimming stripped 3 bases from V and 5 bases from J, with 14 bases between. Germline-derived CDR1 and CDR2 are MDHEN and SYDVKM.